This is a list of T cell receptor beta chains from one sample in a study of blood T cells in healthy people across ages. TCRdb recomputed calls from the 5' RACE reads with MiXCR, one row per CDR3 protein. The sample yields 1.5 million to 2 million distinct CDR3 sequences, around half seen once. Sequencing input: blood. Receptor source: a woman between 40 and 50 years old in good health. CDR3s include the opening cysteine and the closing phenylalanine or tryptophan. D genes are given only for firm matches. Only some rows state a clone size, as once, few, many or a class for expanded clones.

>TRBJ2-5|NA|TRBD1|TRBV19
TGTGCCACCGGACAGGCCTTACAAGAGACCCAGTACTTC
CATGQALQETQYF
>TRBJ2-5|NA|NA|TRBV9
TGTGCCAGCGGGAGGGGGCGGGAAGAGACCCAGTACTTC
CASGRGREETQYF
>TRBJ2-1|few|NA|TRBV6-2/TRBV6-3
TGTGCCAGCAGTCCTCAGGCGCCTCTAGGGCAGTTCTTC
CASSPQAPLGQFF
>TRBJ2-1|NA|NA|TRBV27
TGTGCCAGCAGTCCCATAAGCGTCCCCTCCTACAATGAGCAGTTCTTC
CASSPISVPSYNEQFF
>TRBJ2-7|NA|NA|TRBV6-1
TGTGCCAGCAGTGACCCGGGGACACGGCTGTACTTC
CASSDPGTRLYF
>TRBJ2-3|NA|TRBD2|TRBV2
TGTGCCAGCATCGCGGGGGGGGATACGCAGTATTTT
CASIAGGDTQYF
>TRBJ1-5|NA|TRBD1|TRBV28
TGTGCCAGCAGTTTAGTAGGCCCTTTACCGGACAGGGGGCGCAGGCAGCCCCAGCATTTT
CASSLVGPLPDRGRRQPQHF
>TRBJ2-1|once|NA|TRBV7-3
TGTGCCAGCAGCCCAATAGTAGGCGGGGATGAGCAGTTCTTC
CASSPIVGGDEQFF
>TRBJ1-2|NA|NA|TRBV7-2
TGTGCCAGCAGCTTAGCGCTAACAGCGGCTAACTATGGCTACACCTTC
CASSLALTAANYGYTF
>TRBJ2-3|NA|TRBD2|TRBV7-6
TGTGCCAGCAGCTTTCGACTAGCGGGGGGGCAGGCAGATACGCAGTATTTT
CASSFRLAGGQADTQYF
>TRBJ2-5|few|NA|TRBV11-2
TGTGCCAGCAGCACCTACCGGACCGCCCAGGAGGAGACCCAGTACTTC
CASSTYRTAQEETQYF
>TRBJ2-5|NA|TRBD1|TRBV20-1
TGCAGTGCTAGAGTAAGTGGGACAGGCCTCCGCAATGAGCAGTACTTC
CSARVSGTGLRNEQYF
>TRBJ2-7|NA|TRBD1|TRBV7-8
TGTGCCAACAGCTCGGGACAGGACGAGCAGTACTTC
CANSSGQDEQYF
>TRBJ2-5|NA|NA|TRBV5-1
TGCGCCAGCAGCTCCGAAGGGGAAGAGACCCAGTACTTC
CASSSEGEETQYF
>TRBJ2-1|NA|TRBD2|TRBV20-1
TGCAGTGCTTCCCGGCAAGCGGGGAGTACTGGGTACGAGCAGTTCTTC
CSASRQAGSTGYEQFF
>TRBJ2-7|NA|TRBD1|TRBV15
TGTGCCACCAGCAGAGATAAAGGAACAGGGGCCCACGAGCAGTACTTC
CATSRDKGTGAHEQYF
>TRBJ1-2|NA|NA|TRBV27
TGTGCCAGCAGTCCTGGGGGGGGCCCTAGGTATGGCTACACCTTC
CASSPGGGPRYGYTF
>TRBJ1-2|NA|NA|TRBV4-1
TGCGCCAGCAGCCAAGACCCAGGGGCGGCCAGTGGCTACACCTTC
CASSQDPGAASGYTF
>TRBJ1-5|NA|NA|TRBV12-3/TRBV12-4
TGTGCCAGCAGACATGACGGGGATCAGCCCCAGCATTTT
CASRHDGDQPQHF
>TRBJ2-5|few|NA|TRBV29-1
TGCAGCGTTGAAGGCGTTTCAAAGGCAGGGGCAGAGACCCAGTACTTC
CSVEGVSKAGAETQYF
>TRBJ2-7|many|TRBD2|TRBV11-2
TGTGCCAGCAGCTTAGCCACGGGACTAGCGGTTCCCTACGAGCAGTACTTC
CASSLATGLAVPYEQYF
>TRBJ2-1|NA|NA|TRBV4-1
TGCGCCAGCAGCCAAGATATTTCGTCTAGTTGGCAGTTCTTC
CASSQDISSSWQFF
>TRBJ2-5|NA|NA|TRBV14
TGTGCCAGCAGCCAAGTCCGTGGAAGTGGGCAGTACTTC
CASSQVRGSGQYF
>TRBJ2-1|NA|NA|TRBV20-1
TGCAGTGCTCGAGAGGTGGGGATTCCCTACAATGAGCAGTTCTTC
CSAREVGIPYNEQFF
>TRBJ1-1|NA|TRBD1|TRBV10-3
TGTGCCATCACCAGGACAGGTTGGAACACTGAAGCTTTCTTT
CAITRTGWNTEAFF
>TRBJ2-3|NA|TRBD1|TRBV20-1
TGCAGTGCTAGAGGGGTCGACAGGGGGTCAGATACGCAGTATTTT
CSARGVDRGSDTQYF
>TRBJ2-3|NA|NA|TRBV29-1
TGCAGCATTGTAGGCACAATCCTAACAGATACGCAGTATTTT
CSIVGTILTDTQYF
>TRBJ1-2|NA|NA|TRBV5-1
TGCGCCAGCAGCTCGATACAGGGAGAATGGGGCTACACCTTC
CASSSIQGEWGYTF
>TRBJ2-7|few|NA|TRBV20-1
TGCAGTGCTAGAGATGGTGTTCCCTACGAGCAGTACTTC
CSARDGVPYEQYF
>TRBJ1-2|NA|TRBD1|TRBV4-3
TGCGCCAGCAGCCAAGAATCCACGACAGGGAATAGTGGCTGTGGCTACACCTTC
CASSQESTTGNSGCGYTF
>TRBJ2-5|NA|NA|TRBV20-1
TGCAGTGCTAGAGATTCGTTGTGGGGGGGCCTACAAGAGACCCAGTACTTC
CSARDSLWGGLQETQYF
>TRBJ2-5|NA|TRBD1|TRBV12-3/TRBV12-4
TGTGCCAGCAGTCCTCAAACAGGGGGCAAAGAGACCCAGTACTTC
CASSPQTGGKETQYF
>TRBJ2-1|NA|TRBD1|TRBV5-6
TGTGCCAGCAGCGCCAGAGGACAGGGTTTTGGGAAACAGTTCTTC
CASSARGQGFGKQFF
>TRBJ2-5|NA|NA|TRBV20-1
TGCAGTGTCCCGGGACACTCACAAGAGACCCAGTACTTC
CSVPGHSQETQYF
>TRBJ1-5|NA|TRBD1|TRBV6-2/TRBV6-3
TGTGCCAGCAGTCCCTTGGACAGGGGAAAATATAGCAATCAGCCCCAGCATTTT
CASSPLDRGKYSNQPQHF
>TRBJ2-5|NA|NA|TRBV6-5
TGTGCCAGCAGGAGGACCGTCACCGAGACCCAGTACTTC
CASRRTVTETQYF
>TRBJ2-3|NA|NA|TRBV4-3
TGCGCCAGCAGCCAAGAGTACGGGCGCACAGATACGCAGTATTTT
CASSQEYGRTDTQYF
>TRBJ2-3|few|NA|TRBV14
TGTGCCAGCAGCCACGAGAACAGGGCGAGCACAGATACGCAGTATTTT
CASSHENRASTDTQYF
>TRBJ1-2|NA|TRBD1|TRBV20-1
TGCAGTGCTAGGGATCGAGAACAGGGGGCGACTAGCTATGGCTACACCTTC
CSARDREQGATSYGYTF
>TRBJ2-1|few|TRBD1|TRBV5-1
TGCGCCAGCAAGTTATCAACAGGGGATGAGCAGTTCTTC
CASKLSTGDEQFF
>TRBJ2-1|few|TRBD2|TRBV7-9
TGTGCCAGCAGCACCCCGACGGGAGGGGCGGCGAATGAGCAGTTCTTC
CASSTPTGGAANEQFF
>TRBJ2-2|NA|NA|TRBV29-1
TGCAGCGTCCGTGTACAGGGGAACACCGGGGAGCTGTTTTTT
CSVRVQGNTGELFF
>TRBJ1-4|NA|NA|TRBV5-1
TGCGCCAGCAGCTTGGAAGCTTTTAATGAAAAACTGTTTTTT
CASSLEAFNEKLFF
>TRBJ2-3|NA|NA|TRBV12-5
TGTGCTAGTGGCCCCGCTAGTGATACGCAGTATTTT
CASGPASDTQYF
>TRBJ2-7|NA|NA|TRBV27
TGTGCCAGCGGTGTCCCCGGAGGGAGGTCCTACGAGCAGTACTTC
CASGVPGGRSYEQYF
>TRBJ2-3|few|NA|TRBV20-1
TGCAGTGCTAGGACCTACGGGGGAACGCAGTATTTT
CSARTYGGTQYF
>TRBJ1-1|NA|TRBD1|TRBV10-3
TGTGCCATCAGAGACCCCGGGACAGAGAACACTGAAGCTTTCTTT
CAIRDPGTENTEAFF
>TRBJ2-1|few|NA|TRBV29-1
TGCAGCGTTCGGTGTCGGGGGCCATACTCCTACAATGAGCAGTTCTTC
CSVRCRGPYSYNEQFF
>TRBJ2-6|many|NA|TRBV29-1
TGCAGCGTTGAGAATGGGGGAGGTGGGGCCAACGTCCTGACTTTC
CSVENGGGGANVLTF
>TRBJ2-1|NA|TRBD2|TRBV29-1
TGCAGCGTTAATTTTCTGGGACTAGCCAGCAATGAGCAGTTCTTC
CSVNFLGLASNEQFF
>TRBJ2-7|NA|TRBD1|TRBV5-1
TGCGCCAGCCGACAGGGGACCGAGCAGTACTTC
CASRQGTEQYF
>TRBJ2-7|few|NA|TRBV7-2
TGTGCCAGCAGCTCCCTCACGGGGGCGGGGGAGCAGTACTTC
CASSSLTGAGEQYF
>TRBJ2-3|NA|NA|TRBV7-9
TGTGCCAGCAGCTTTCCCCGCGGACCGGGGGAAAGCACAGATACGCAGTATTTT
CASSFPRGPGESTDTQYF